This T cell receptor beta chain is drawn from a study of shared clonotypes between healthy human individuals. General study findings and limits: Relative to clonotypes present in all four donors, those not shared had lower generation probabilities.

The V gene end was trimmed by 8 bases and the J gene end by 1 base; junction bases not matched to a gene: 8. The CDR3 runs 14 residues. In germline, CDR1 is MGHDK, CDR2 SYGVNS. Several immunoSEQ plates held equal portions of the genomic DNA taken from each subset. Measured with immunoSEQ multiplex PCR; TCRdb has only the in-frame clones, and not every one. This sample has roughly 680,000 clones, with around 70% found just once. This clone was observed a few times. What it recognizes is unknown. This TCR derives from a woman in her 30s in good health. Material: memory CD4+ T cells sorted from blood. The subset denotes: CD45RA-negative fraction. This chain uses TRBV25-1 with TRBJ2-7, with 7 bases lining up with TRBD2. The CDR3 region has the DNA TGTGCCAGCGGGAGTGACGGGAGGTCCTACGAGCAGTACTTC. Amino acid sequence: CASGSDGRSYEQYF.